These 31 T cell receptor beta chains were sequenced from one sample in a study of T cells in Graves' hyperthyroidism and ophthalmopathy. TCR beta CDR3 regions were amplified from RNA transcripts. Primed by the HTBI set, a first-round RT-PCR was run on the TCR CDR3. MiXCR, applied by TCRdb to the multiplex PCR reads, yields one record per CDR3 protein. The repertoire consists of about 690,000 distinct CDR3 sequences, with roughly a sixth occurring once and the leading ten covering around a sixth. Sequencing input: blood. The receptors here all came from a middle-aged man with Graves' hyperthyroidism.

This clonotype was detected ten times or more. The V and J genes are TRBV6-1 and TRBJ1-1; 7 positions agree with TRBD1. The CDR3 has 14 residues. CDR1 and CDR2 (germline): MNHNS, SASEGT. Germline trimming cut 5 bases from V and 4 bases from J; bases unmatched to any gene: 7. In DNA form, the CDR3 reads TGTGCCAGCAGTTTACAGGGGTTGGGCACTGAAGCTTTCTTT. Its protein product is CASSLQGLGTEAFF.

This clonotype was seen many times. The rearrangement links TRBV19 to TRBJ1-2; D may be TRBD1 (6 bases). The CDR3 has 13 residues. Deletions cut 6 bases from V and 4 bases from J, with 12 bases between. CDR1 and CDR2 from the germline V gene are LNHDA and SQIVND (reference sequence). The CDR3 loop reads CASRQGLGYGYTF. The CDR3 region has the DNA TGTGCCAGTAGACAGGGACTTGGCTATGGCTACACCTTC.

This clonotype has ten or more counts. J is TRBJ2-3 and V is TRBV27, with D tentatively TRBD2 (6 bases). CDR3 size: 17 residues. Trimming pared 5 bases from V and 0 bases from J, leaving 18 bases between. CDR1 is MNHEY, CDR2 SMNVEV, per germline (reference sequence). In DNA, the CDR3 is TGTGCCAGCAGTCCCCGCGCGGGGCAGTCTAGCACAGATACGCAGTATTTT. Protein sequence: CASSPRAGQSSTDTQYF.

V gene TRBV7-3 combines with J gene TRBJ2-3, with a weak D call TRBD2 (7 bases). Germline V gene sequence: CDR1 SGHTA, CDR2 FQGTGA. CDR3 length: 16 residues. The ends were cut back, 5 bases at V and 1 base at J, with 16 bases in the middle. CDR3 coding DNA: TGTGCCAGCAGCGCAGGGGCTAGCGGACGCACAGATACGCAGTATTTT. Translated: CASSAGASGRTDTQYF.

This sequence joins TRBV7-9 and TRBJ2-6; D not certain. Germline V gene data show CDR1 as SEHNR and CDR2 as FQNEAQ (reference sequence). V shed 1 base and J shed 1 base, with 17 bases lying between them. The CDR3 has 19 residues. The CDR3, as DNA: TGTGCCAGCAGCTTAGATATCCTAGTGGAACGATCTGGGGCCAACGTCCTGACTTTC. Its translation is CASSLDILVERSGANVLTF.

Comment on this clonotype: A much larger clone lies one base from this, so it may be a read error. The J gene is TRBJ1-2, the V gene TRBV28; TRBD1 might be the D (6 bases). Per germline, CDR1 MDHEN and CDR2 SYDVKM. This CDR3 contains 13 residues. The CDR3 loop reads CAGSSGGLYGYTF. The CDR3 DNA reads as TGTGCCGGCAGTTCGGGGGGCCTCTATGGCTACACCTTC.

This clonotype was observed at least ten times. The chain couples TRBV7-3 to TRBJ2-1; 8 bases are a match to TRBD2. In germline, CDR1 is SGHTA, CDR2 FQGTGA. The ends lost 2 bases at V and 2 bases at J; junction bases unmatched: 2. This CDR3 is 15 amino acids long. The CDR3 nucleotides read TGTGCCAGCAGCTTACTAGCGGGTACCTACAATGAGCAGTTCTTC. This translates into CASSLLAGTYNEQFF.

The chain is built from TRBV29-1 and TRBJ2-7; D tentatively reads TRBD1 or TRBD2 (5 bases each). The CDR3 extends over 14 amino acids. CDR1 is SQVTM and CDR2 is ANQGSEA in the germline V gene. V was clipped by 4 bases and J by 2 bases, with 15 bases between them. Written as DNA, the CDR3 is TGCAGCGTTGGACCAAACGGGGCCGCCTACGAGCAGTACTTC. Its translation is CSVGPNGAAYEQYF.

This rearrangement joins TRBV7-9 to TRBJ1-1; D might be TRBD1 (5 bases). V lost 8 bases and J 0 bases, leaving 10 bases between the germline ends. This CDR3 region has 13 residues. Per germline, CDR1 SEHNR and CDR2 FQNEAQ (reference sequence). In DNA form, the CDR3 reads TGTGCCAGCTTCCGAGGGGTGAACACTGAAGCTTTCTTT. As protein: CASFRGVNTEAFF.

This clonotype has only a few counts. J is TRBJ2-1 and V is TRBV5-1, with 8 bases matching TRBD1. CDR3 size: 11 residues. Per germline, CDR1 SGHRS and CDR2 YFSETQ. Germline trimming cut 5 bases from V and 15 bases from J; bases unmatched to any gene: 7. CDR3: CASREWDRWFF. CDR3 coding DNA: TGCGCCAGCAGGGAATGGGACAGGTGGTTCTTC.

There are a few counts of this clonotype. The CDR3 region has the DNA TGTGCCATCGGACAGGGGGCTTGGTTAGATACGCAGTATTTT. Translating it yields CAIGQGAWLDTQYF. This chain links TRBV10-3 with TRBJ2-3, with TRBD1 identical over 11 bases. This CDR3 comprises 14 residues. In germline, CDR1 is ENHRY, CDR2 SYGVKD. The V segment lost 8 bases and the J segment 5 bases; nucleotides outside the gene matches: 6.

This clonotype has ten or more counts. This chain joins TRBV7-2 and TRBJ1-4; possibly TRBD1 for D (5 bases). The germline V gene encodes CDR1 SGHTA and CDR2 FQGNSA. The CDR3 runs 13 residues. With 5 bases removed from V and 7 bases from J, the gap between germline ends came to 11 bases. This chain's CDR3 is CASSARTSEKLFF. CDR3 coding DNA: TGTGCCAGCAGCGCCCGGACAAGTGAAAAACTGTTTTTT.

This clonotype was found many times. The V call is TRBV20-1, the J call TRBJ1-4; 7 nucleotides align to TRBD1. J lost 7 bases, V lost 5 bases, and 4 bases had no gene match. CDR3 length: 12 residues. Germline assignment: CDR1 DFQATT and CDR2 SNEGSKA (reference sequence). CDR3 coding DNA: TGCAGTGCTTCCGACAGGGTTGAAAAACTGTTTTTT. Translating it yields CSASDRVEKLFF.

This clonotype was seen at least ten times. The chain employs TRBV28 and TRBJ1-5; 8 bases are a match to TRBD1. After removal of 9 bases from V and 2 bases from J, the junction contained 15 bases not matched to a gene. This CDR3 is 17 amino acids long. Germline V lookup: CDR1 MDHEN, CDR2 SYDVKM. The DNA of the CDR3 is TGTGCCAGTAAACTCCCAAAAGGACAGGGCGGCAATCAGCCCCAGCATTTT. It translates to CASKLPKGQGGNQPQHF.

The chain employs TRBV5-4 and TRBJ1-2; D is perhaps TRBD1 (6 bases). V was cut by 4 bases and J by 3 bases, with 13 bases left in between. The CDR3 has 14 amino acids. CDR1 is SGHNT, CDR2 YYREEE, per germline (reference sequence). CDR3 in DNA: TGTGCCAGCAGCCCGGACAGTACCTACTATGGCTACACCTTC. The encoded protein is CASSPDSTYYGYTF.

V is TRBV10-3 and J is TRBJ2-7; D gene ambiguous. The CDR3 sequence is 14 residues long. Trimming pared 1 base from V and 5 bases from J, leaving 12 bases between. From germline, CDR1 is ENHRY and CDR2 SYGVKD. The CDR3 loop reads CAISEFQPPHEQYF. The CDR3 bases are TGTGCCATCAGTGAGTTCCAACCTCCCCACGAGCAGTACTTC.

This clonotype has at least ten counts. This chain links TRBV28 with TRBJ2-7; TRBD1 matches 10 bases. The V segment lost 7 bases and the J segment 2 bases; nucleotides outside the gene matches: 8. Per germline, CDR1 MDHEN and CDR2 SYDVKM. The CDR3 sequence is 15 residues long. For the CDR3, the DNA is TGTGCCAGCACCCACCCCGGGACAGGGGCCTACGAGCAGTACTTC. Protein: CASTHPGTGAYEQYF.

There are a few counts of this clonotype. The rearrangement joins TRBV12-3 or TRBV12-4 to TRBJ2-7; 7 bases agree with TRBD1. The CDR3 consists of 14 residues. The trim removed 5 bases at V and 2 bases at J, leaving 6 bases unmatched. Here the CDR3 reads CASSIRQGPYEQYF. The CDR3 DNA reads TGTGCCAGCAGTATCCGACAGGGCCCCTACGAGCAGTACTTC.

This clonotype was detected only a few times. J is TRBJ2-2 and V is TRBV3-1, with D possibly TRBD1 on 5 matching bases. CDR1 is LGHDT, CDR2 YNNKEL, per germline (reference sequence). CDR3 length: 13 amino acids. The germline V and J ends were trimmed by 6 bases and 7 bases, with 12 bases remaining between them. CDR3 amino acids: CASSSVGRGELFF. The CDR3 DNA reads TGTGCCAGCAGTTCGGTGGGGCGCGGGGAGCTGTTTTTT.

This clonotype has a handful of counts. A much larger clone sits a single nucleotide away, making a read error possible. The V gene is TRBV4-2, the J gene TRBJ2-1; D is unclear. The CDR3 is made up of 12 amino acids. Germline-derived CDR1 and CDR2 are LGHNA and YNFKEQ. The V end lost 0 bases, the J end lost 5 bases, and 2 bases lay between the germline ends. The CDR3 bases are TGTGCCAGCAGCCAAGATGACAATGAGCAGTTCTTC. Amino acid sequence: CASSQDDNEQFF.

The sample holds a few counts of this clonotype. The V call is TRBV28, the J call TRBJ2-1; TRBD2 might be the D (6 bases). The CDR3 sequence is 20 residues long. Germline CDR1 MDHEN, CDR2 SYDVKM. Trimming pared 5 bases from V and 0 bases from J, leaving 26 bases between. CDR3: CASSIAEGIIRGSSYNEQFF. The CDR3 DNA reads as TGTGCCAGCAGTATCGCGGAGGGAATCATTCGCGGGTCCTCCTACAATGAGCAGTTCTTC.

The chain couples TRBV6-6 to TRBJ1-2, with D possibly TRBD1 on 5 matching bases. Trimming left V 0 bases short and J 7 bases short, with 9 bases between. The CDR3 sequence is 13 residues long. Germline assignment: CDR1 MNHNY and CDR2 SVGAGI (reference sequence). The CDR3 nucleotides are TGTGCCAGCAGTTACTCAGGGGAAGTTGGCTACACCTTC. This codes for CASSYSGEVGYTF.

This clonotype was seen more than once but under ten times. The V and J genes are TRBV4-3 and TRBJ1-1; no definite D call. The V and J ends lost 1 base and 11 bases respectively, with 14 bases between them. Germline assignment: CDR1 LGHNA and CDR2 YSLEER. The CDR3 runs 13 residues. The CDR3 protein is CASSQAPRLTAFF. CDR3 bases: TGCGCCAGCAGCCAAGCCCCCAGGCTCACGGCTTTCTTT.

The J gene is TRBJ2-1, the V gene TRBV5-1; 7 bases fit TRBD2. The CDR3 extends over 15 amino acids. With V trimmed by 7 bases and J by 2 bases, 9 bases remained unmatched. Germline CDR1 SGHRS, CDR2 YFSETQ. CDR3 region: CASAGLTGAYNEQFF. The CDR3 region has the DNA TGCGCCAGCGCGGGACTAACGGGAGCCTACAATGAGCAGTTCTTC.

This clonotype was observed a handful of times. The J gene is TRBJ2-3, the V gene TRBV28, with D possibly TRBD2 on 5 matching bases. The germline V gene encodes CDR1 MDHEN and CDR2 SYDVKM. The V gene lost 10 bases and the J gene lost 2 bases, with 13 bases spanning the gap. This CDR3 is built from 13 residues. CDR3 sequence reads: CAIKRIYTDTQYF. The CDR3 DNA reads TGTGCCATCAAGCGGATTTACACAGATACGCAGTATTTT.

This clonotype was observed a handful of times. The chain couples TRBV3-1 to TRBJ2-7; TRBD2 is a possible D gene (6 bases). There are 13 residues in the CDR3. V lost 4 bases and J 6 bases, leaving 13 bases between the germline ends. Germline CDR1 and CDR2: LGHDT and YNNKEL (reference sequence). In DNA, the CDR3 is TGTGCCAGCAGCCTGCGGGGTGAGTGCGAGCAGTACTTC. This gives the protein CASSLRGECEQYF.

The V gene is TRBV4-3, the J gene TRBJ1-5; no definite D call. Germline V CDR1 and CDR2: LGHNA, YSLEER. CDR3 length: 13 residues. Trimming pared 1 base from V and 3 bases from J, leaving 4 bases between. The CDR3 is CASSQAFNQPQHF. CDR3 nucleotides: TGCGCCAGCAGCCAAGCATTCAATCAGCCCCAGCATTTT.

This chain joins TRBV6-2 or TRBV6-3 and TRBJ2-7, with TRBD1 matching 8 bases. With 6 bases clipped from V and 4 bases from J, the junction kept 11 bases outside the gene matches. The CDR3 totals 15 residues. Germline V gene data show CDR1 as MNHEY and CDR2 as SVGEGT. CDR3 sequence reads: CASRSARDRMYEQYF. The DNA of the CDR3 is TGTGCCAGCAGGTCAGCCCGGGACAGGATGTACGAGCAGTACTTC.

This clonotype showed up just a few times. A much larger clone differs from this one at a single base, so this may be a read error. The chain links TRBV28 to TRBJ2-7; D possibly corresponds to TRBD2 (5 bases). CDR1 is MDHEN, CDR2 SYDVKM, per germline. The CDR3 has 12 amino acids. The CDR3 DNA sequence: TGTGCCAGCAACGACTACTCCTACGAGCAGCACTTC. Amino acids: CASNDYSYEQHF.

This clonotype has at least ten counts. The chain has TRBV30 and TRBJ1-2; TRBD1 is a possible D gene (6 bases). The V gene's germline CDR1 is GTSNPN and CDR2 SVGIG (reference sequence). The ends were cut back, 2 bases at V and 8 bases at J, with 15 bases in the middle. CDR3 length: 13 residues. The CDR3 coding sequence is TGTGCCTGGAGTCCTTGGGGGGCGCGAGGCTACACCTTC. This gives the protein CAWSPWGARGYTF.

The table lists this clonotype with many counts. The CDR3: CASSPDSQSFYNSPLHF. CDR3 bases: TGCGCCAGCAGCCCTGATTCGCAGTCCTTCTATAATTCACCCCTCCACTTT. The genes are TRBV5-1 and TRBJ1-6; no reliable D call. Germline-derived CDR1 and CDR2 are SGHRS and YFSETQ. The CDR3 covers 17 residues. V shed 4 bases and J shed 3 bases, with 17 bases lying between them.